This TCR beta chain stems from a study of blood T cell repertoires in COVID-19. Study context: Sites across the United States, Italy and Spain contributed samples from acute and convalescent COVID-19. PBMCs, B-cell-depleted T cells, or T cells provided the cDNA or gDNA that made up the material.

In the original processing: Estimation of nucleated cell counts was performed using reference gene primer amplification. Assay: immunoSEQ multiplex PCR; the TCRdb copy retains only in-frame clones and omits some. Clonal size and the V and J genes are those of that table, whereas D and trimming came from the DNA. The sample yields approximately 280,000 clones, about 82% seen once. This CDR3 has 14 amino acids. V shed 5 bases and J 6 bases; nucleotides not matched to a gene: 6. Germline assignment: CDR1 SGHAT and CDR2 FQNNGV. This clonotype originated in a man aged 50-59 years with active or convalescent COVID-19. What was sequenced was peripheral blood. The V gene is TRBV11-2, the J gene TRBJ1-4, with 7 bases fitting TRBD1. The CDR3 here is CASSPGTAHEKLFF. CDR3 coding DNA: TGTGCCAGCAGCCCCGGGACAGCTCATGAAAAACTGTTTTTT.